The 16 T cell receptor beta chains below all came from one sample that was sequenced in a study of T cells after yellow fever vaccination. One entry per CDR3 protein, called by TCRdb with MiXCR from the 5' RACE reads. This sample has 300,000 to 400,000 distinct CDR3 sequences; about 9.5% occur once, and the top ten carry about a sixth. The sample in question was PBMCs, obtained on the day of the first yellow fever vaccination. All receptors derive from a man aged 18-30 years who received the YFV17D yellow fever vaccine.

The chain links TRBV7-6 to TRBJ2-7; 8 positions match TRBD1. Germline-derived CDR1 and CDR2 are SGHVS and FNYEAQ. V shed 4 bases and J 7 bases; nucleotides not matched to a gene: 9. This CDR3 contains 14 residues. In DNA form, the CDR3 reads TGTGCCAGCAGCTCAGTGGCAGGGGGCGGGGAGCAGTACTTC. The encoded protein is CASSSVAGGGEQYF.

This clonotype came up many times. This CDR3 reads CASSLSRDTPLGTGELFF. DNA for the CDR3: TGTGCCAGCAGCTTATCACGGGACACCCCCTTGGGAACCGGGGAGCTGTTTTTT. The chain recombines TRBV7-8 with TRBJ2-2; D possibly corresponds to TRBD1 (6 bases). This CDR3 spans 18 amino acids. The V gene lost 2 bases and the J gene lost 5 bases, with 21 bases spanning the gap. Germline CDR1 reads SGHVS; CDR2 reads FQNEAQ.

At least ten counts were recorded for this clonotype. J is TRBJ2-7 and V is TRBV29-1; TRBD1 aligns across 8 bases. V shed 7 bases and J 2 bases; nucleotides not matched to a gene: 10. CDR1 is SQVTM and CDR2 is ANQGSEA in the germline V gene. The length of the CDR3 is 14 residues. CDR3: CSAKDRGPTYEQYF. CDR3 DNA: TGCAGCGCCAAAGACAGGGGCCCGACCTACGAGCAGTACTTC.

This sequence joins TRBV15 and TRBJ1-4; possibly TRBD1 for D (5 bases). Germline assignment: CDR1 LNHNV and CDR2 YYDKDF (reference sequence). CDR3 length: 13 amino acids. V lost 5 bases, J lost 4 bases, and 8 bases lay in between. CDR3 DNA: TGTGCCACCAGCGGGGACGGTAATGAAAAACTGTTTTTT. Translated, it gives CATSGDGNEKLFF.

This clonotype was recorded a few times. This chain joins TRBV24-1 and TRBJ2-2; tentatively, D is TRBD2 (6 bases). The germline V and J ends were trimmed by 4 bases and 2 bases, with 7 bases remaining between them. Germline lookup yields CDR1 KGHDR and CDR2 SFDVKD. The CDR3 contains 14 residues. Written as DNA, the CDR3 is TGTGCCACCAGTGACGGGGGAAACACCGGGGAGCTGTTTTTT. Its translation: CATSDGGNTGELFF.

This clonotype was counted many times. The V and J genes are TRBV12-3 or TRBV12-4 and TRBJ2-1; TRBD1 matches at 9 bases. CDR3 length equals 14 residues. V dropped 7 bases and J dropped 5; count of bases not matched to a gene: 6. CDR3 DNA sequence: TGTGCCAGCACCCTAGGGACAGGGAACAATGAGCAGTTCTTC. Its protein product is CASTLGTGNNEQFF.

This clonotype showed up many times. CDR3 nucleotides: TGTGCCAGCAGAGGATGGACTGAAGCTTTCTTT. Amino acids: CASRGWTEAFF. The J gene is TRBJ1-1, the V gene TRBV12-3 or TRBV12-4; D unclear. There are 11 residues in the CDR3. V was shortened by 6 bases and J by 5 bases, with 7 bases between the two germline ends.

This rearrangement joins TRBV4-3 to TRBJ2-2; unclear D gene. Germline CDR1 reads LGHNA; CDR2 reads YSLEER. Between the trimmed V and J ends, which lost 4 bases and 4 bases, there was a span of 19 bases. The CDR3 spans 17 residues. CDR3 nucleotide sequence: TGCGCCAGCAGCCTAAGGGTTGATAACCAGTTCACCGGGGAGCTGTTTTTT. Protein: CASSLRVDNQFTGELFF.

V usage is TRBV28 and J usage is TRBJ2-1; D is uncertain. This CDR3 region has 13 residues. Trimming left V 5 bases short and J 5 bases short, with 10 bases between. The germline V gene has CDR1 MDHEN and CDR2 SYDVKM. CDR3 sequence (DNA): TGTGCCAGCAGTGTCTCGGCAGACAATGAGCAGTTCTTC. Residues: CASSVSADNEQFF.

The chain uses TRBV11-1 and TRBJ2-1; maybe TRBD2 (6 bases). Per the germline V gene, CDR1 is SGHAT and CDR2 is FQDESV (reference sequence). Trimming removed 1 base at V and 7 bases at J, with 26 bases between. The CDR3 runs to 19 residues. The CDR3: CASSLGRLWDSQLRNEQFF. In DNA form, the CDR3 reads TGTGCCAGCAGCTTAGGGCGCCTTTGGGACTCCCAATTGAGGAATGAGCAGTTCTTC.

This clonotype was observed at least ten times. The V call is TRBV7-9, the J call TRBJ2-1, with D uncertain. The CDR3 is made up of 13 amino acids. CDR1 and CDR2 from the germline V gene are SEHNR and FQNEAQ (reference sequence). V dropped 5 bases and J dropped 5 bases, with 10 bases sitting between them. CDR3 DNA sequence: TGTGCCAGCAGCCCCGACGGAGACAATGAGCAGTTCTTC. It translates to CASSPDGDNEQFF.

This clonotype showed up just a few times. This rearrangement joins TRBV29-1 to TRBJ2-1; the D gene is possibly TRBD2 (5 bases). This CDR3 has 13 residues. Germline V CDR1 and CDR2: SQVTM, ANQGSEA. Trimming removed 4 bases from V and 0 bases from J, with 7 bases in between. CDR3 region: CSVGRDSYNEQFF. The CDR3 bases are TGCAGCGTTGGCCGGGACTCCTACAATGAGCAGTTCTTC.

There are a few counts of this clonotype. The chain couples TRBV4-3 to TRBJ2-3, with a weak D call TRBD2 (6 bases). Germline assignment: CDR1 LGHNA and CDR2 YSLEER. V lost 4 bases to trimming and J lost 2 bases, with 19 bases between them. The CDR3 has 17 amino acids. The CDR3: CASSLRHRRGLTDTQYF. The CDR3, as DNA: TGCGCCAGCAGCCTCCGGCATAGGCGGGGACTCACAGATACGCAGTATTTT.

The gene calls are TRBV5-1 and TRBJ2-7, with D possibly matching TRBD2 (5 bases). V was trimmed by 7 bases and J by 0 bases, leaving 38 bases between them. The germline CDR1 and CDR2 sequences are SGHRS and YFSETQ. The CDR3 is 22 residues long. CDR3 bases: TGCGCCAGCCATAGGAGAGAGCGGCCCCATCGGTACTCGGAGTGGAGCTCCTACGAGCAGTACGTC. Protein sequence: CASHRRERPHRYSEWSSYEQYV.

The V gene is TRBV20-1, the J gene TRBJ2-3, with TRBD1 identical over 7 bases. V was pared by 0 bases and J by 6 bases, with 9 bases of the junction left unmatched. Germline lookup yields CDR1 DFQATT and CDR2 SNEGSKA (reference sequence). The CDR3 has 15 amino acids. CDR3 in DNA: TGCAGTGCTAGAGAGACGGACAGGTGGTGGGATACGCAGTATTTT. It encodes CSARETDRWWDTQYF.

The V gene is TRBV20-1, the J gene TRBJ1-3; possibly TRBD1 for D (6 bases). This CDR3 is 14 amino acids long. Germline loops: CDR1 DFQATT, CDR2 SNEGSKA (reference sequence). V gave up 3 bases and J gave up 6 bases, with 15 bases separating them. The CDR3 coding sequence is TGCAGTGCTAGGGGGGGCGACGATTCAAACACCATATATTTT. Its translation: CSARGGDDSNTIYF.